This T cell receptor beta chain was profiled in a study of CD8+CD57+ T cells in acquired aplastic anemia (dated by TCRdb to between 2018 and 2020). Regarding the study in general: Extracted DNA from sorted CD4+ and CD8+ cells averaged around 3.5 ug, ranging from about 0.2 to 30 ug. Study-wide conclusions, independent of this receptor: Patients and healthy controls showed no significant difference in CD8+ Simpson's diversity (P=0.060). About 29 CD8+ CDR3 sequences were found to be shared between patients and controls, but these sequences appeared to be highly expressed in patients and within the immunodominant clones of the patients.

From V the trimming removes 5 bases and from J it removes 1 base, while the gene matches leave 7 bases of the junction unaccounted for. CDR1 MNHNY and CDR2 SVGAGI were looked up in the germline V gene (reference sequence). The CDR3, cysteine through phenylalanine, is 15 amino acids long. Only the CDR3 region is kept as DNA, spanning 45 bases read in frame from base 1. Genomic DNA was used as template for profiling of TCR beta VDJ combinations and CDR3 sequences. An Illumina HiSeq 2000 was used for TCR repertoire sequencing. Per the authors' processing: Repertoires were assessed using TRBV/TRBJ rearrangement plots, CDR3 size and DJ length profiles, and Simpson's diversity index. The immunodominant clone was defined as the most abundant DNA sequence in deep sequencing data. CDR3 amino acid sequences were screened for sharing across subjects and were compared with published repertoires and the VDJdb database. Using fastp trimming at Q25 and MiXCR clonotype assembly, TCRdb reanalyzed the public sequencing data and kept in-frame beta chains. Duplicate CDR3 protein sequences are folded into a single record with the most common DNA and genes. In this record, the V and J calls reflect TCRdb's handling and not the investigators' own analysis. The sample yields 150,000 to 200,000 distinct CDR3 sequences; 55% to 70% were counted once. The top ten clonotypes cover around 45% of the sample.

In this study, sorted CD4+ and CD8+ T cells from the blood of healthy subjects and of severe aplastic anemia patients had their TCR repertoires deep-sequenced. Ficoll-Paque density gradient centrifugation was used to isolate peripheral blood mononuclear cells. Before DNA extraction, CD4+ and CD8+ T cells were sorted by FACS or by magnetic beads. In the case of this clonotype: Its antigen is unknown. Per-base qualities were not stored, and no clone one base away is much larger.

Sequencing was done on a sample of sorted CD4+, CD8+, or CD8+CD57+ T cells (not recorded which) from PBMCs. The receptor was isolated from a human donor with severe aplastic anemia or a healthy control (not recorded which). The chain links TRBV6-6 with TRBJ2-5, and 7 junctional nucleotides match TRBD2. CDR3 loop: CASSHRLAAQETQYF. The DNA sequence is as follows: TGTGCCAGCAGTCACCGACTAGCAGCCCAAGAGACCCAGTACTTC.